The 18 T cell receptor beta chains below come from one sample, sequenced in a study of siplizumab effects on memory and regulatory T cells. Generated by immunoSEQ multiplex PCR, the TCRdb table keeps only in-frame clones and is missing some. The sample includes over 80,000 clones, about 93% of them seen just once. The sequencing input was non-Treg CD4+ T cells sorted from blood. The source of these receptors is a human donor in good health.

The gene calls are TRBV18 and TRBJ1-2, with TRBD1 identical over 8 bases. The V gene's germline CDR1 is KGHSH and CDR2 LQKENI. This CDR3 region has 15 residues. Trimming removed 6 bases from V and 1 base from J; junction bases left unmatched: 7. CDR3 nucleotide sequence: TGTGCCAGCTCGCTCGACAGGGGCTATAACTATGGCTACACCTTC. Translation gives CASSLDRGYNYGYTF. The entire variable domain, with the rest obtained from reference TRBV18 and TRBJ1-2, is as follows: NAGVMQNPRHLVRRRGQEARLRCSPMKGHSHVYWYRQLPEEGLKFMVYLQKENIIDESGMPKERFSAEFPKEGPSILRIQQVVRGDSAAYFCASSLDRGYNYGYTFGSGTRLTVV.

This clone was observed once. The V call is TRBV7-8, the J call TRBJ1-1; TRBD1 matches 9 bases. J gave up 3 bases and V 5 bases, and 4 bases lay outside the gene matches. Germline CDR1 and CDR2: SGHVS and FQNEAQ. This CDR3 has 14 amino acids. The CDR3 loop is CASSHRGLHTEAFF. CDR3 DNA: TGTGCCAGCAGCCACAGGGGGCTCCACACTGAAGCTTTCTTT. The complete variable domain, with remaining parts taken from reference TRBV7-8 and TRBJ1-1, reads GAGVSQSPRYKVAKRGQDVALRCDPISGHVSLFWYQQALGQGPEFLTYFQNEAQLDKSGLPSDRFFAERPEGSVSTLKIQRTQQEDSAVYLCASSHRGLHTEAFFGQGTRLTVV.

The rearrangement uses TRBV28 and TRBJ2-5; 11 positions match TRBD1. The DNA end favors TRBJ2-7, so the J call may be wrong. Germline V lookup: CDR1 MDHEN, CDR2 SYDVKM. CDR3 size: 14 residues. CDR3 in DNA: TGTGCCAGCGGGACAGGGGGAATAGCCTACGAGCAGTACTTC. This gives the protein CASGTGGIAYEQYF.

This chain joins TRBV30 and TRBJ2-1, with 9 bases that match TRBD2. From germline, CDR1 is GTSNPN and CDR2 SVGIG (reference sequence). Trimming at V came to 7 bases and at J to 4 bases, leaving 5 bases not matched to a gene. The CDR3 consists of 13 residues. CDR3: CAYSTSGYNEQFF. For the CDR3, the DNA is TGTGCCTACTCGACTAGCGGATACAATGAGCAGTTCTTC.

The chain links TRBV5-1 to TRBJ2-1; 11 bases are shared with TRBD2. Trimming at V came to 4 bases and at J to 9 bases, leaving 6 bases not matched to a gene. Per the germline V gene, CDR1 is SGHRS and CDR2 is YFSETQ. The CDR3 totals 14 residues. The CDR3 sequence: CASSVLAGEGEQFF. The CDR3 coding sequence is TGCGCCAGCAGCGTACTAGCGGGAGAGGGTGAGCAGTTCTTC.

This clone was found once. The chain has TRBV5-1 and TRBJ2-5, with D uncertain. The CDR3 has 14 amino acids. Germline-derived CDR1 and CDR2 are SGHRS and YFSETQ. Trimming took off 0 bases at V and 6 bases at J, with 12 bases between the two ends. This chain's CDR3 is CASSLAMRVQTQYF. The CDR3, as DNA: TGCGCCAGCAGCTTGGCCATGCGAGTTCAGACCCAGTACTTC.

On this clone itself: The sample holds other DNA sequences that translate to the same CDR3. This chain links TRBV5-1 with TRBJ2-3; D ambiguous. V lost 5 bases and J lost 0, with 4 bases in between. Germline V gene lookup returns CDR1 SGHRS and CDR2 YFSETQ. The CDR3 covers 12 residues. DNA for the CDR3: TGCGCCAGCAGTTTGAGCACAGATACGCAGTATTTT. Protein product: CASSLSTDTQYF. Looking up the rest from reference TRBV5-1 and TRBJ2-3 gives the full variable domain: KAGVTQTPRYLIKTRGQQVTLSCSPISGHRSVSWYQQTPGQGLQFLFEYFSETQRNKGNFPGRFSGRQFSNSRSEMNVSTLELGDSALYLCASSLSTDTQYFGPGTRLTVL.

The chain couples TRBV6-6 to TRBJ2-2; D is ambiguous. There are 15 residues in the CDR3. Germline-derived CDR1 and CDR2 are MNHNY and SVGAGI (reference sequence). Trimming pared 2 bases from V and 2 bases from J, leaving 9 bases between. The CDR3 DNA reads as TGTGCCAGCAGTTACCCCCACAGAAACACCGGGGAGCTGTTTTTT. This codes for CASSYPHRNTGELFF.

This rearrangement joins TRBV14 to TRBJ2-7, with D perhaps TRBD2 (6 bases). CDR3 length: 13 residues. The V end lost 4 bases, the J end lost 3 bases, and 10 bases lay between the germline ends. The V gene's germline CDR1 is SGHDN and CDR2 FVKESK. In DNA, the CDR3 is TGTGCCAGCAGCCGGGGAGGCCTCTACGAGCAGTACTTC. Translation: CASSRGGLYEQYF.

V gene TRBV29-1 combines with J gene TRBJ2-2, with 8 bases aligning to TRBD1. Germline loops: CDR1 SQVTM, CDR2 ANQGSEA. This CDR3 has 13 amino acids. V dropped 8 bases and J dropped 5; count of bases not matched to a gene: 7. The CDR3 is CSIKGQATGELFF. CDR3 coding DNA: TGCAGCATAAAGGGACAGGCGACCGGGGAGCTGTTTTTT.

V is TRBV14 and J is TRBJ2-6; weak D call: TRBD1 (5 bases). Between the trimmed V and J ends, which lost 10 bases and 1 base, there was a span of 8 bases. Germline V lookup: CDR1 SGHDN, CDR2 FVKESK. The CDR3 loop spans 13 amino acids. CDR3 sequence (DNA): TGTGCCACCAGGGATTCTGGGGCCAACGTCCTGACTTTC. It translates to CATRDSGANVLTF.

The CDR3 sequence is CASSLTVNSYEQYF. Written as DNA, the CDR3 is TGCGCCAGCAGCTTGACAGTGAACTCCTACGAGCAGTACTTC. The V and J genes are TRBV5-1 and TRBJ2-7; D gene uncertain. The CDR3 consists of 14 residues. Trimming cost V 1 base and J 0 bases, with 8 bases left between them. CDR1 and CDR2 (germline): SGHRS, YFSETQ.

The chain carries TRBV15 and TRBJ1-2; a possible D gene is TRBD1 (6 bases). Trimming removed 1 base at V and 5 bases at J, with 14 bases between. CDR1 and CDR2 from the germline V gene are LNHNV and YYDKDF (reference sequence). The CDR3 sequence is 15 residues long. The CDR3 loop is CATSRGGGTIYGYTF. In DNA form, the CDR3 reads TGTGCCACCAGCAGAGGTGGAGGGACAATATATGGCTACACCTTC.

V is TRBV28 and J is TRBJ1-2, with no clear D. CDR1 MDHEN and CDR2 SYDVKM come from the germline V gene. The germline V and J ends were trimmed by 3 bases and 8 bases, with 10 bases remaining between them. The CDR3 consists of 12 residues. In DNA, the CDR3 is TGTGCCAGCAGTTTGTTGGCGCGCGGCTACACCTTC. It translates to CASSLLARGYTF.

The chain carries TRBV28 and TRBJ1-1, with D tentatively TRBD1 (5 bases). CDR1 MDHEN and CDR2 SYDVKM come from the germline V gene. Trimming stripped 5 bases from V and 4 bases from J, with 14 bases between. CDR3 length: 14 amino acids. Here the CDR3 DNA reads TGTGCCAGCAGTCCGCATGGGGGATCCACTGAAGCTTTCTTT. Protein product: CASSPHGGSTEAFF.

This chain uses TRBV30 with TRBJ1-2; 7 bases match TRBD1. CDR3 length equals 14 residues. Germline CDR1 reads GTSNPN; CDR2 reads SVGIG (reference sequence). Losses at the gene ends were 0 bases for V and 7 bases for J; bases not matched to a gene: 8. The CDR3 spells CAWSVLGDSGGYTF. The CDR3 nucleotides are TGTGCCTGGAGTGTACTCGGGGACAGCGGTGGCTACACCTTC.

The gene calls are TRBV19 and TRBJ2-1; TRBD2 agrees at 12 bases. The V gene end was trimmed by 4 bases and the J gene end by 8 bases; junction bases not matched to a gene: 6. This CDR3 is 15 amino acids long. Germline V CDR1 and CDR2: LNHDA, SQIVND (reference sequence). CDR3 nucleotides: TGTGCCAGTAGTACTCTAGCGGGAGGGTCTTATGAGCAGTTCTTC. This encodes CASSTLAGGSYEQFF.

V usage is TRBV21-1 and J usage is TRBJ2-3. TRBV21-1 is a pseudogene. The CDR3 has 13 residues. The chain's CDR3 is CASSQPSSDTQYF. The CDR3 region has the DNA TGTGCCAGCAGCCAACCCTCGTCAGATACGCAGTATTTT.